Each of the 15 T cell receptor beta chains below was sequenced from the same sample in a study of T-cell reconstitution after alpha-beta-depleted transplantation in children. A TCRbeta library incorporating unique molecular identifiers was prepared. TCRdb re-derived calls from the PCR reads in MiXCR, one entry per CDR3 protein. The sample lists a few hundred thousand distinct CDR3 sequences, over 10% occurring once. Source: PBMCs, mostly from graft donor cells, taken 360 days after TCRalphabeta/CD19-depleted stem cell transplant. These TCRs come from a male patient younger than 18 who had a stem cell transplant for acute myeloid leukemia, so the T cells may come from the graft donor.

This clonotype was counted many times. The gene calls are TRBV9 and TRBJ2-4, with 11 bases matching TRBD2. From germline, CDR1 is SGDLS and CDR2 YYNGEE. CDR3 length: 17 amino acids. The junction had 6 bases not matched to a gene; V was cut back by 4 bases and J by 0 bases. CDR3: CASSKGLAVLAKNIQYF. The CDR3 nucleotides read TGTGCCAGCAGCAAGGGACTAGCGGTACTAGCCAAAAACATTCAGTACTTC.

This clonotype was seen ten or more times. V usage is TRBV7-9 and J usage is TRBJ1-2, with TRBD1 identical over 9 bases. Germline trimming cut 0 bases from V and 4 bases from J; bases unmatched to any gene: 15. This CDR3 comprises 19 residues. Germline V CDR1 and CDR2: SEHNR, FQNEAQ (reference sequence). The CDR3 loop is CASSLAVGTGSIVGYGYTF. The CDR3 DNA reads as TGTGCCAGCAGCTTAGCGGTAGGGACAGGGAGTATCGTCGGCTATGGCTACACCTTC.

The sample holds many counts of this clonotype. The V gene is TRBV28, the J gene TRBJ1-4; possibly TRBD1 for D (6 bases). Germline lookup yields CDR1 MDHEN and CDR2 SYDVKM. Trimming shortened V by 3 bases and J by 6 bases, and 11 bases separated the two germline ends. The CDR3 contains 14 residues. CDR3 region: CASSFFRGYEKLFF. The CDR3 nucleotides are TGTGCCAGCAGTTTTTTTAGGGGGTATGAAAAACTGTTTTTT.

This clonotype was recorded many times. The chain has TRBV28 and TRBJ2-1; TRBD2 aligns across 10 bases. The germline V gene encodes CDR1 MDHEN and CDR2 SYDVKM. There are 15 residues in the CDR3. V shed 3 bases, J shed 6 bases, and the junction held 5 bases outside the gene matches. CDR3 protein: CASSFLAGVRNEQFF. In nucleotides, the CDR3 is TGTGCCAGCAGTTTCCTAGCGGGAGTACGCAATGAGCAGTTCTTC.

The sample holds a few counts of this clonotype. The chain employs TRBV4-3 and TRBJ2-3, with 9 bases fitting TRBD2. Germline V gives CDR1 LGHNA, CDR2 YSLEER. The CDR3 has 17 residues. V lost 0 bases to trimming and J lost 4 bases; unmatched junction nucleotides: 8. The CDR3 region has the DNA TGCGCCAGCAGCCAAGATAAGGGACTAGCTTGGGCAGATACGCAGTATTTT. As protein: CASSQDKGLAWADTQYF.

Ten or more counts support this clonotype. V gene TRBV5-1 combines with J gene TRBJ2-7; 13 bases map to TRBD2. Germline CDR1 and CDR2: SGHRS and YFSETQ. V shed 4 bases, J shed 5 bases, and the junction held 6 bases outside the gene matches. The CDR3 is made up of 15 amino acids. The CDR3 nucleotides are TGCGCCAGCAGCCCCGGACTAGCGGGAGTGCACGAGCAGTACTTC. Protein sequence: CASSPGLAGVHEQYF.

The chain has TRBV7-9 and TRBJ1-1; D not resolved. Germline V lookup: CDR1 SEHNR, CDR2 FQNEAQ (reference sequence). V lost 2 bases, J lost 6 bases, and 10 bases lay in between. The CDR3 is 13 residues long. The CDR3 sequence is CASSLSIGSEAFF. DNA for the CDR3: TGTGCCAGCAGCTTATCAATAGGCTCTGAAGCTTTCTTT.

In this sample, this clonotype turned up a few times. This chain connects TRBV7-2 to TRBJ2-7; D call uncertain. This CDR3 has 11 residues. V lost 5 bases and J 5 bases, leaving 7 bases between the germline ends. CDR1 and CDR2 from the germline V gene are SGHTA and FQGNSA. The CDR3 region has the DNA TGTGCCAGCAGCGCCCTGGACGAGCAGTACTTC. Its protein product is CASSALDEQYF.

CDR3 bases: TGTGCCAGCAGTGGTGAATCCAACAATGAGCAGTTCTTC. This translates into CASSGESNNEQFF. This chain joins TRBV25-1 and TRBJ2-1; no clear D gene. Germline CDR1 reads MGHDK; CDR2 reads SYGVNS. The CDR3 is 13 residues long. V was pared by 4 bases and J by 5 bases, with 9 bases between.

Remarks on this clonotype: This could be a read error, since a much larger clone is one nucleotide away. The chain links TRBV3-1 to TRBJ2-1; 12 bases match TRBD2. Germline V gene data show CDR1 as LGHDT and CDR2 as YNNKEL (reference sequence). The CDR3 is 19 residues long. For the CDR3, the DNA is TGTGCCAGCAGCCTTCGCACTAGCGGGAGGCCATTAGGCTACAATGAGGAGTTCTTC. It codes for CASSLRTSGRPLGYNEEFF.

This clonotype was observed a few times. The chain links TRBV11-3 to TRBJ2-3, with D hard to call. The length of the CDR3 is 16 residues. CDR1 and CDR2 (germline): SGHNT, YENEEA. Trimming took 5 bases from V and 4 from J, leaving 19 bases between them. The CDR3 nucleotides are TGTGCCAGCAGCGCGGACGGACGTTCCCTCCCAGATACGCAGTATTTT. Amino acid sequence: CASSADGRSLPDTQYF.

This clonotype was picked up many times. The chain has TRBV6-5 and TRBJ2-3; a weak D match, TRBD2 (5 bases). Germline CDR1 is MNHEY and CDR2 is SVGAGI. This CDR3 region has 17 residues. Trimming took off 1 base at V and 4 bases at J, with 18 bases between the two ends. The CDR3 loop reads CASSYLTGAEVADTQYF. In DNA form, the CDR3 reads TGTGCCAGCAGTTACTTGACGGGTGCGGAGGTAGCAGATACGCAGTATTTT.

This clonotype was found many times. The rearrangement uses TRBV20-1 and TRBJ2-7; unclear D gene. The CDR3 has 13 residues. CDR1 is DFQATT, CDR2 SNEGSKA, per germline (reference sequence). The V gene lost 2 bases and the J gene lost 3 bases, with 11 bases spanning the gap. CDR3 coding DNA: TGCAGTGCTAGATCGAGCGTAAACTACGAGCAGTACTTC. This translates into CSARSSVNYEQYF.

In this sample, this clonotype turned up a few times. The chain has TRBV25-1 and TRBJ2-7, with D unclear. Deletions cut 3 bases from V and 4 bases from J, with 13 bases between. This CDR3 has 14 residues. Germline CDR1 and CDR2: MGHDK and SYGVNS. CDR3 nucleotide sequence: TGTGCCAGCAGTGATTGGGCACACTCTTACGAGCAGTACTTC. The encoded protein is CASSDWAHSYEQYF.

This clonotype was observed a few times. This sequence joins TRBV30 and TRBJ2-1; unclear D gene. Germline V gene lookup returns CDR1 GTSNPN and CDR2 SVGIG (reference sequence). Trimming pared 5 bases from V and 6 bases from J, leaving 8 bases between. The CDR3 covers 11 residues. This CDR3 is CAWARVNEQFF. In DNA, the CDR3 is TGTGCCTGGGCTCGGGTCAATGAGCAGTTCTTC.